What follows are 28 T cell receptor beta chains derived from one specimen sequenced in a study of brain T cells in children with intractable seizures. Measured with immunoSEQ multiplex PCR; TCRdb has only the in-frame clones, and not every one. The data show fewer than 150,000 clones, with roughly 94% seen just once and more than 3% held by the top ten. The sample was peripheral blood, taken at surgery. Source of these receptors: a boy under three years old with hemimegalencephaly and intractable seizures.

The chain combines TRBV20-1 with TRBJ2-3; D remains ambiguous. The length of the CDR3 is 13 residues. The V end was cut by 3 bases, the J end by 5 bases, with 12 bases between. CDR1 and CDR2 from the germline V gene are DFQATT and SNEGSKA (reference sequence). The CDR3 region has the DNA TGCAGTGCTAGTATTGTTTCGGTAGATACGCAGTATTTT. Translated, it gives CSASIVSVDTQYF.

CDR3 nucleotide sequence: TGTGCCAGCATTCCAAAGGGAGCTAACTATGGCTACACCTTC. Translating it yields CASIPKGANYGYTF. The rearrangement joins TRBV9 to TRBJ1-2; D unresolved. The CDR3 loop spans 14 amino acids. V was trimmed by 6 bases and J by 0 bases, leaving 12 bases between them. CDR1 SGDLS and CDR2 YYNGEE come from the germline V gene.

The chain employs TRBV27 and TRBJ1-4; D possibly corresponds to TRBD1 (5 bases). Per germline, CDR1 MNHEY and CDR2 SMNVEV (reference sequence). CDR3 length equals 14 residues. Between the trimmed V and J ends, which lost 8 bases and 3 bases, there was a span of 13 bases. In DNA form, the CDR3 reads TGTGCCAGCCGTCGGGGCTTACCTAATGAAAAACTGTTTTTT. This codes for CASRRGLPNEKLFF. Using reference TRBV27 and TRBJ1-4 for the parts outside the CDR3, the full variable domain is EAQVTQNPRYLITVTGKKLTVTCSQNMNHEYMSWYRQDPGLGLRQIYYSMNVEVTDKGDVPEGYKVSRKEKRNFPLILESPSPNQTSLYFCASRRGLPNEKLFFGSGTQLSVL.

This sequence joins TRBV2 and TRBJ1-1; D is ambiguous. The CDR3 runs 12 residues. V shed 7 bases and J shed 10 bases, with 16 bases lying between them. The germline V gene encodes CDR1 SNHLY and CDR2 FYNNEI. The CDR3 coding sequence is TGTGCCAGCACCCTATCCGGCGGAGGAGCTTTCTTT. It translates to CASTLSGGGAFF.

The chain links TRBV7-9 to TRBJ2-6; D not resolved. Germline V gives CDR1 SEHNR, CDR2 FQNEAQ (reference sequence). V dropped 2 bases and J dropped 2 bases, with 13 bases sitting between them. This CDR3 is built from 17 residues. The CDR3: CASSLLGRPPGANVLTF. Written as DNA, the CDR3 is TGTGCCAGCAGCTTATTGGGTCGCCCCCCTGGGGCCAACGTCCTGACTTTC. The full variable domain, with the rest looked up from reference TRBV7-9 and TRBJ2-6, is DTGVSQNPRHKITKRGQNVTFRCDPISEHNRLYWYRQTLGQGPEFLTYFQNEAQLEKSRLLSDRFSAERPKGSFSTLEIQRTEQGDSAMYLCASSLLGRPPGANVLTFGAGSRLTVL.

The chain couples TRBV25-1 to TRBJ1-1; D gene uncertain. The CDR3 covers 17 residues. CDR1 MGHDK and CDR2 SYGVNS come from the germline V gene. Trimming stripped 1 base from V and 0 bases from J, with 15 bases between. CDR3 nucleotide sequence: TGTGCCAGCAGTGAATGGCCCCCGCGGAGCCTGAACACTGAAGCTTTCTTT. Protein sequence: CASSEWPPRSLNTEAFF.

The chain combines TRBV19 with TRBJ2-2, with no clear D. Per the germline V gene, CDR1 is LNHDA and CDR2 is SQIVND (reference sequence). The CDR3 runs to 12 residues. V lost 5 bases to trimming and J lost 3 bases, with 4 bases between them. The CDR3 region has the DNA TGTGCCAGTAGTCAATACACCGGGGAGCTGTTTTTT. Translated, it gives CASSQYTGELFF.

The chain employs TRBV5-1 and TRBJ2-1, with D perhaps TRBD2 (6 bases). The CDR3 has 17 residues. The V and J ends lost 5 bases and 2 bases respectively, with 20 bases between them. Germline V gene data show CDR1 as SGHRS and CDR2 as YFSETQ. CDR3 DNA: TGCGCCAGCAGGGTTGGGGTCCTAGCGTTACCCTACAATGAGCAGTTCTTC. Its translation: CASRVGVLALPYNEQFF.

The chain recombines TRBV7-9 with TRBJ2-3; the D gene is possibly TRBD2 (6 bases). Trimming left V 7 bases short and J 8 bases short, with 13 bases between. This CDR3 has 12 amino acids. Germline-derived CDR1 and CDR2 are SEHNR and FQNEAQ (reference sequence). Here the CDR3 reads CASTEGQSTQYF. The CDR3 region has the DNA TGTGCCAGCACGGAGGGCCAGAGTACGCAGTATTTT.

The chain uses TRBV28 and TRBJ1-5; TRBD1 might be the D (5 bases). V was shortened by 5 bases and J by 7 bases, with 18 bases between the two germline ends. This CDR3 contains 15 residues. Germline V lookup: CDR1 MDHEN, CDR2 SYDVKM. CDR3 region: CASSILLGAEQPQHF. CDR3 DNA: TGTGCCAGCAGTATCCTGCTCGGGGCGGAACAGCCCCAGCATTTT.

This clone was detected only a few times. This sequence joins TRBV3-1 (or the pseudogene TRBV3-2) and TRBJ2-7; D is uncertain. CDR1 is LGHDT, CDR2 YNNKEL, per germline (reference sequence). The CDR3 length is 14 residues. V gave up 1 base and J gave up 1 base, with 8 bases separating them. The CDR3 here is CASSQAGVSYEQYF. CDR3 DNA sequence: TGTGCCAGCAGCCAAGCGGGCGTTTCCTACGAGCAGTACTTC.

The chain couples TRBV28 to TRBJ1-2; TRBD1 might be the D (5 bases). Trimming shortened V by 5 bases and J by 8 bases, and 12 bases separated the two germline ends. Germline assignment: CDR1 MDHEN and CDR2 SYDVKM. The CDR3 covers 12 residues. CDR3 in DNA: TGTGCCAGCAGTCTAGGGGTTGGGGGCTACACCTTC. It yields the protein CASSLGVGGYTF.

V and J are TRBV9 and TRBJ1-1; D gene uncertain. The germline gives CDR1 SGDLS, CDR2 YYNGEE. CDR3 length equals 14 residues. The V end lost 0 bases, the J end lost 3 bases, and 9 bases lay between the germline ends. For the CDR3, the DNA is TGTGCCAGCAGCGTAGTGGACGGGGACACTGAAGCTTTCTTT. Translation: CASSVVDGDTEAFF.

The rearrangement uses TRBV30 and TRBJ2-1; no reliable D call. Trimming stripped 3 bases from V and 9 bases from J, with 12 bases between. This CDR3 contains 12 residues. CDR1 and CDR2 from the germline V gene are GTSNPN and SVGIG (reference sequence). In nucleotides, the CDR3 is TGTGCCTGGAGCTCCCGCTGGGGTGAGCAGTTCTTC. Protein product: CAWSSRWGEQFF.

The chain uses TRBV2 and TRBJ1-1; D is ambiguous. The CDR3 is 13 amino acids. V lost 0 bases, J lost 0 bases, and 2 bases lay in between. Germline-derived CDR1 and CDR2 are SNHLY and FYNNEI. CDR3 in DNA: TGTGCCAGCAGTGAAGCCGTGAACACTGAAGCTTTCTTT. Translation: CASSEAVNTEAFF. Using reference TRBV2 and TRBJ1-1 for the parts outside the CDR3, the full variable domain is EPEVTQTPSHQVTQMGQEVILRCVPISNHLYFYWYRQILGQKVEFLVSFYNNEISEKSEIFDDQFSVERPDGSNFTLKIRSTKLEDSAMYFCASSEAVNTEAFFGQGTRLTVV.

The V call is TRBV29-1, the J call TRBJ1-2; weak D call: TRBD1 (6 bases). The CDR3 consists of 11 residues. Germline V gene data show CDR1 as SQVTM and CDR2 as ANQGSEA. The CDR3 protein is CSDRFNYGYTF. The CDR3 DNA is TGCAGTGACAGGTTTAACTATGGCTACACCTTC.

The chain links TRBV5-4 to TRBJ2-7, with 7 bases identical to TRBD2. CDR1 is SGHNT and CDR2 is YYREEE in the germline V gene (reference sequence). The V segment lost 10 bases and the J segment 5 bases; nucleotides outside the gene matches: 6. The CDR3 is 11 amino acids. The CDR3 nucleotides are TGTGCCTTGGGGGGGGTCCACGAGCAGTACTTC. Its translation is CALGGVHEQYF.

The J gene is TRBJ1-5, the V gene TRBV27, with D possibly being TRBD1 (6 bases). CDR3 length: 15 residues. The germline gives CDR1 MNHEY, CDR2 SMNVEV (reference sequence). The germline V and J ends were trimmed by 5 bases and 6 bases, with 17 bases remaining between them. The DNA of the CDR3 is TGTGCCAGCAGTCCTGGGTGGGGCAGGGGTCAGCCCCAGCATTTT. Amino acid sequence: CASSPGWGRGQPQHF.

This clone came up once. This chain joins TRBV6-1 and TRBJ2-5, with 7 bases lining up with TRBD1. CDR3 length: 14 amino acids. Per germline, CDR1 MNHNS and CDR2 SASEGT. V shed 3 bases, J shed 5 bases, and the junction held 6 bases outside the gene matches. CDR3 nucleotides: TGTGCCAGCAGTGATCACAGGGGATTTGAGACCCAGTACTTC. Translating gives CASSDHRGFETQYF.

This CDR3 is CASSGGGPGNTIYF. CDR3 coding DNA: TGTGCCAGCAGCGGAGGGGGTCCCGGAAACACCATATATTTT. The J gene is TRBJ1-3, the V gene TRBV7-3; weak D call: TRBD1 (6 bases). CDR3 length equals 14 residues. Germline V gene lookup returns CDR1 SGHTA and CDR2 FQGTGA. With 5 bases removed from V and 4 bases from J, the gap between germline ends came to 12 bases.

The chain joins TRBV28 to TRBJ2-7; D is unclear. CDR3 length: 15 residues. In germline, CDR1 is MDHEN, CDR2 SYDVKM. The V end was cut by 6 bases, the J end by 2 bases, with 17 bases between. The CDR3 loop is CASSSEYATPYEQYF. In DNA, the CDR3 is TGTGCCAGCAGCTCTGAATATGCGACCCCCTACGAGCAGTACTTC.

This clone was recorded only once. DNA for the CDR3: TGTGCCAGCAATAACCAAGAGACCCAGTACTTC. It specifies CASNNQETQYF. V usage is TRBV28 and J usage is TRBJ2-5; no firm D call. The CDR3 runs 11 residues. V dropped 7 bases and J dropped 0 bases, with 3 bases sitting between them. Germline V lookup: CDR1 MDHEN, CDR2 SYDVKM.

The rearrangement uses TRBV21-1 and TRBJ2-3; the tabulated D call, TRBD2, remains unverified against the DNA. TRBV21-1 is a listed pseudogene. CDR3 size: 16 residues. The CDR3 nucleotides are TGTGCCAGCAGCAAAGGACTAGCGGGAGGAACAGATACGCAGTATTTT. Its protein is CASSKGLAGGTDTQYF.

DNA for the CDR3: TGCGCCACCCCGAACAGGGGGCCCAACACTGAAGCTTTCTTT. Its translation is CATPNRGPNTEAFF. The V and J genes are TRBV23-1 and TRBJ1-1, with TRBD1 matching 9 bases. TRBV23-1 counts as an open reading frame of uncertain function. CDR3 length equals 14 residues. Unmatched junction bases numbered 8, after V lost 10 bases and J lost 2 bases.

The chain links TRBV28 to TRBJ1-5; 11 bases map to TRBD1. The CDR3 consists of 13 residues. Germline values: CDR1 MDHEN, CDR2 SYDVKM. V trimming: 11 bases; J trimming: 2 bases; junction bases outside the gene matches: 2. CDR3 coding DNA: TGTGCCGGACAGGGGGCAGGCAATCAGCCCCAGCATTTT. Its translation: CAGQGAGNQPQHF.

This chain uses TRBV19 with TRBJ2-7, with 9 bases lining up with TRBD1. The CDR3 loop spans 16 amino acids. Germline CDR1 and CDR2: LNHDA and SQIVND (reference sequence). V trimming: 8 bases; J trimming: 5 bases; junction bases outside the gene matches: 16. CDR3 nucleotide sequence: TGTGCCAGTGGGAAAGAACCTGGGACAGGGACCCACGAGCAGTACTTC. Translation gives CASGKEPGTGTHEQYF.

This clone came up once. The rearrangement joins TRBV27 to TRBJ2-1; 10 nucleotides line up with TRBD2. There are 18 residues in the CDR3. Germline V gene lookup returns CDR1 MNHEY and CDR2 SMNVEV (reference sequence). V lost 2 bases, J lost 0 bases, and 7 bases stayed unmatched. CDR3 sequence reads: CASSLRRTSGSSYNEQFF. The CDR3 DNA reads TGTGCCAGCAGTTTAAGGCGGACTAGCGGCAGCTCCTACAATGAGCAGTTCTTC.

This chain uses TRBV5-6 with TRBJ2-1, with D perhaps matching TRBD2 (5 bases). Germline V CDR1 and CDR2: SGHDT, YYEEEE. The CDR3 extends over 15 amino acids. The V end lost 0 bases, the J end lost 4 bases, and 11 bases lay between the germline ends. This CDR3 is CASSLGERVYNEQFF. The CDR3 DNA reads as TGTGCCAGCAGCTTGGGTGAGAGGGTTTACAATGAGCAGTTCTTC.